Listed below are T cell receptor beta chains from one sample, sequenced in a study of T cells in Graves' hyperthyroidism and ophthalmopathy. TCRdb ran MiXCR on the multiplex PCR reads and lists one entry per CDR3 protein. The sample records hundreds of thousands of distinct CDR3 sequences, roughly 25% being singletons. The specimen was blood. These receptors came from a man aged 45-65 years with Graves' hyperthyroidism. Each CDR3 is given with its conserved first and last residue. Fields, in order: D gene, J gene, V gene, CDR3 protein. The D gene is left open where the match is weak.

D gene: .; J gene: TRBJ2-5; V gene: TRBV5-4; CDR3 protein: CASSLQQQETQYF
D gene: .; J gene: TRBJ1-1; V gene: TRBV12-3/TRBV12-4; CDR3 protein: CASSLGLGGNTEAFF
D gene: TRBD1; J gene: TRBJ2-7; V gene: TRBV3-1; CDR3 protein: CASSQEGQGSDEQYF
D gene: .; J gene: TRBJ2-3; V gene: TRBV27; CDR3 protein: CASSLALSTDTQYF
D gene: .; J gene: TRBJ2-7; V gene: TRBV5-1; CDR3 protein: CASSRPPNEQYF
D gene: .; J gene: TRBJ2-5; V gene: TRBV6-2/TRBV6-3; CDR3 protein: CASSYWNRDKKTQYF
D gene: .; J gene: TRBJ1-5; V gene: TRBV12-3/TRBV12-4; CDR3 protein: CASSLRGGSNQPQHF
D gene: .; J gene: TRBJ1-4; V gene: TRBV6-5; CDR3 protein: CASSYGWKDEKLFF
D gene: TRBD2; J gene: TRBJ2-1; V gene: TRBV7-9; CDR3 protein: CASRALAGAYNEQFF
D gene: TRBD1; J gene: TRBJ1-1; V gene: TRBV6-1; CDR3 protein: CASISQGSGPAFF
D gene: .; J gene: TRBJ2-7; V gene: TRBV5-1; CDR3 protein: CASSTSSQSWAEQYF
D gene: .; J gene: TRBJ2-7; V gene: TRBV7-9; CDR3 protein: CASSPIGLADEQYF
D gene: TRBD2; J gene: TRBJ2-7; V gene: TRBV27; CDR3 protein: CASSPGLAGGRYEQYF
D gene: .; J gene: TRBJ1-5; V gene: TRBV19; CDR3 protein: CASSIGQSGQPQHF
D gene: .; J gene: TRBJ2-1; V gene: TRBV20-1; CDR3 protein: CSARDPGRGGEQFF
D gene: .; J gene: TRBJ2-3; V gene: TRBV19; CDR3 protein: CASSEGRIARDTQYF
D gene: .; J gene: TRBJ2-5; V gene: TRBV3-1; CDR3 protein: CASSPEGLQETQYF
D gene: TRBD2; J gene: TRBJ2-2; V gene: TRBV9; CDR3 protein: CASSPPSGRVNTGELFF
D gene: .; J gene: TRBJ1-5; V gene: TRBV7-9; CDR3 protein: CASSRRQGNQPQHF
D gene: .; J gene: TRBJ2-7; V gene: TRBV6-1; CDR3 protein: CASSEVVAYEQYF
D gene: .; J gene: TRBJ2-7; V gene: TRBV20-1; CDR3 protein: CSARAGTRAYEQYF
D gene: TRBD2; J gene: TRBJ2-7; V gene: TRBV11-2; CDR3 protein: CASSSRILAGVDYEQYF
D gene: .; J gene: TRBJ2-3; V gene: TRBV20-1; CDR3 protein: CSARVGGPDTQYF
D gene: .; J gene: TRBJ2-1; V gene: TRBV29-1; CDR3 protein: CSVSGTPSSYNEQFF
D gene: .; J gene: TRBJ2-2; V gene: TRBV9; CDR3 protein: CASSVRFDSGELFF
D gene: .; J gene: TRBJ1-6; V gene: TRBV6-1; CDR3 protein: CASRKGEPPLHF
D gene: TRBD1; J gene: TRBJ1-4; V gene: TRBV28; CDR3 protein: CASRQPGGLSEKLFF
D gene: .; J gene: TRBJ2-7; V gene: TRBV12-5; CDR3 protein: CTSGLVLWEQYF
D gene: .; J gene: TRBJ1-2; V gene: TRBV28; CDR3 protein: CASSSVGASVYGYTF
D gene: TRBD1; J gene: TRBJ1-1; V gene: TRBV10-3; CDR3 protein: CAARGANTEAFF
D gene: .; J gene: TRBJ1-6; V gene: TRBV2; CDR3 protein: CASSVGQSNSPLHF
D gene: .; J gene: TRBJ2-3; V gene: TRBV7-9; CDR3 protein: CASGNTDTQYF
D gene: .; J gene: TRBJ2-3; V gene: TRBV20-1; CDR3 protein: CSARVLADPTDTQYF
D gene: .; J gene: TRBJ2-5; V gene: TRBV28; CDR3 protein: CASSTGTVEYF
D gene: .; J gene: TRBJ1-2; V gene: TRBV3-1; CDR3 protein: CASSHLLGLGAYGYTF
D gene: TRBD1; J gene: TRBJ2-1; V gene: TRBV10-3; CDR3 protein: CAISPGQGPDNEQFF
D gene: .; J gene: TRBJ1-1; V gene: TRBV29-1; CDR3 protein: CSVSMGNTEAFF
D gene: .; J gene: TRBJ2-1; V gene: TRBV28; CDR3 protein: CASSSLGLVNEQFF
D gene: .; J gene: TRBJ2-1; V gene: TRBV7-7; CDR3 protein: CASSLAGLVGHEQFF
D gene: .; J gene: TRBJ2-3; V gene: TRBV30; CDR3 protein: CAWSVGNGADTQYF